Below, one T cell receptor (beta chain) is given with its context. The V gene's germline CDR1 is SGHDN and CDR2 FVKESK. The CDR3 has 13 amino acids. Trimming removed 1 base at V and 3 bases at J, with 7 bases between. The sample belongs to a study of technical replicates of blood from a handful of donors. Clones were sequenced by immunoSEQ multiplex PCR, and TCRdb holds only the in-frame ones, with some missing. Of 77,000 or so clones in the sample, roughly 92% were seen once. The rearrangement joins TRBV14 to TRBJ2-7, with a possible D match to TRBD2 (5 bases). The sample taken for sequencing was T cells isolated from PBMCs. The sequence came from a human donor in good health. The CDR3 bases are TGTGCCAGCAGCCAAGTTGGGAGCTACGAGCAGTACTTC. Protein sequence: CASSQVGSYEQYF.